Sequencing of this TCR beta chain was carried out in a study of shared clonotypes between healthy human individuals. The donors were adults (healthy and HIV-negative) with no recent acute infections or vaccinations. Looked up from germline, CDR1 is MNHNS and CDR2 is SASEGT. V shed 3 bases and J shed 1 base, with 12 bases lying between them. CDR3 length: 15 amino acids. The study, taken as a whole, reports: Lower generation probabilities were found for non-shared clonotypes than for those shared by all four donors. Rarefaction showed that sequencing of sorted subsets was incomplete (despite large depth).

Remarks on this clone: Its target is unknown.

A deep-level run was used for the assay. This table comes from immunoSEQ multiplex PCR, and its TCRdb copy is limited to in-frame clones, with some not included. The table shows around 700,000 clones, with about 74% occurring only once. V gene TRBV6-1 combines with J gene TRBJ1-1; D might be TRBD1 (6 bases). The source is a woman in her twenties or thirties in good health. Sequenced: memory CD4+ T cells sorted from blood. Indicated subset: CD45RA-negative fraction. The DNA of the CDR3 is TGTGCCAGCAGTGATTCCGGGACATCGAACACTGAAGCTTTCTTT. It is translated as CASSDSGTSNTEAFF.